The clone carrying this TCR beta chain came up a few times. The antigen is undetermined. Individually, cDNA molecules had unique molecular identifiers attached to them. MiXCR, run by TCRdb on the 5' RACE reads, gives a single entry per CDR3 protein. Of about 33,000 distinct CDR3 sequences in the sample, 5.5% to 7% are singletons; the top ten hold over 10%. Germline V gene sequence: CDR1 MNHEY, CDR2 SVGEGT. Trimming removed 0 bases at V and 6 bases at J, with 9 bases between. This CDR3 is 15 amino acids long. This sample is part of a study of early T cells in non-severe SARS-CoV-2 infection. Study details: Investigators sequenced bulk RNA drawn from unsorted whole blood, and chains remained unpaired. Broader study findings: VDJdb matches were skewed toward anti-spike CD8 T cell responses.

Material for sequencing was whole blood. The sequence derives from an adult who was a healthcare worker with PCR-confirmed SARS-CoV-2 infection or an uninfected control (not recorded which). The gene calls are TRBV6-2 or TRBV6-3 and TRBJ1-6; D gene ambiguous. The CDR3 sequence: CASSYSGPANSPLHF. In nucleotides, the CDR3 is TGTGCCAGCAGTTACTCGGGCCCTGCTAATTCACCCCTCCACTTT.